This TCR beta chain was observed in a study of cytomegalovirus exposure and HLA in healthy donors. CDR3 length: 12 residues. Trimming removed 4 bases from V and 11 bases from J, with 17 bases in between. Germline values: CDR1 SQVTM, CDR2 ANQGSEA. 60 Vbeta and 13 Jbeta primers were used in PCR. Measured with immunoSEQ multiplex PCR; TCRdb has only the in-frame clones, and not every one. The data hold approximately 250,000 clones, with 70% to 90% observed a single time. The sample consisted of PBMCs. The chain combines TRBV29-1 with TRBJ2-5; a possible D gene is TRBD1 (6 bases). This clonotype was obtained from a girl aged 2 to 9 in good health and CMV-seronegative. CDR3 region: CSVVPPSGEQYF. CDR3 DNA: TGCAGCGTTGTTCCCCCATCAGGGGAGCAGTACTTC.